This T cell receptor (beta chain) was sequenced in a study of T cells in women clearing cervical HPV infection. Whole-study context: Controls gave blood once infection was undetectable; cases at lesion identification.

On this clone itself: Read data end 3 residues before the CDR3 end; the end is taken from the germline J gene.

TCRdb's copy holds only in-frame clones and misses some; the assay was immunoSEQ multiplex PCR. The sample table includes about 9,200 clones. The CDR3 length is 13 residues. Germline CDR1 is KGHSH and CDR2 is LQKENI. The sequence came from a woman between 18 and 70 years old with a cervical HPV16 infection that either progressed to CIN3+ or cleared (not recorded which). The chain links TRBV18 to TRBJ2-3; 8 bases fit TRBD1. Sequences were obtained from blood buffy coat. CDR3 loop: CASSPLQGETQYF. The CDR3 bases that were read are TGTGCCAGCTCACCACTACAGGGGGAGACG. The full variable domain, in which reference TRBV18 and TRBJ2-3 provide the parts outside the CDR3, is NAGVMQNPRHLVRRRGQEARLRCSPMKGHSHVYWYRQLPEEGLKFMVYLQKENIIDESGMPKERFSAEFPKEGPSILRIQQVVRGDSAAYFCASSPLQGETQYFGPGTRLTVL.